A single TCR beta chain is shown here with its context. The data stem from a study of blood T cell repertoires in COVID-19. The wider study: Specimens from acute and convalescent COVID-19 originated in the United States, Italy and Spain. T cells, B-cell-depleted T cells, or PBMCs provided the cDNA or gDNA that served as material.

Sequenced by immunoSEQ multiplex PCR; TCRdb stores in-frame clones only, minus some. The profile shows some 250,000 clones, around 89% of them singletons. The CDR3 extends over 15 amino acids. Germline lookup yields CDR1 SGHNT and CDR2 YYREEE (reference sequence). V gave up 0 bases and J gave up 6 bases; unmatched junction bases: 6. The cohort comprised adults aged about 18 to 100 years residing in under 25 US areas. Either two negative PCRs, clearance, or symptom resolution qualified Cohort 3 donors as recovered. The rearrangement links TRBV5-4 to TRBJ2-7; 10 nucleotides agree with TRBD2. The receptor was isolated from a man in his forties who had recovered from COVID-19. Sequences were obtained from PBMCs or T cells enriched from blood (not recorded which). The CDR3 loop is CASSLGLAGEPEQYF. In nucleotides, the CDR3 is TGTGCCAGCAGCTTGGGTCTAGCGGGAGAACCCGAGCAGTACTTC.